This TCR beta chain was sequenced in a study of beta chain features in type 1 diabetes. Whole-study findings and limits: More deletions and fewer insertions at VDJ junctions were found in patients with type 1 diabetes.

V lost 0 bases, J lost 5 bases, and 10 bases stayed unmatched. This CDR3 contains 17 residues. Per germline, CDR1 MGHRA and CDR2 YSYEKL. Investigators reverse transcribed all isolated RNA, so they sequenced expressed TCRB transcripts. The table came from immunoSEQ multiplex PCR; TCRdb's copy has only in-frame clones and leaves some out. Among some 410,000 clones listed, around 13% were seen once. It was via CD45RO/CCR7/CD25/CD127/CD95/CD27 that CD4+ naive, central memory, regulatory and stem cell-like memory cells were sorted. Concerning this clone itself: Its antigen is not known.

The TCR was taken from a man aged 25-40 years in good health. Material for sequencing was naive CD4+ T cells from blood. This chain joins TRBV4-1 and TRBJ2-5, with 9 bases matching TRBD2. The chain's CDR3 is CASSQEGVAGARETQYF. DNA of the CDR3: TGCGCCAGCAGCCAAGAGGGGGTAGCGGGGGCTCGGGAGACCCAGTACTTC.